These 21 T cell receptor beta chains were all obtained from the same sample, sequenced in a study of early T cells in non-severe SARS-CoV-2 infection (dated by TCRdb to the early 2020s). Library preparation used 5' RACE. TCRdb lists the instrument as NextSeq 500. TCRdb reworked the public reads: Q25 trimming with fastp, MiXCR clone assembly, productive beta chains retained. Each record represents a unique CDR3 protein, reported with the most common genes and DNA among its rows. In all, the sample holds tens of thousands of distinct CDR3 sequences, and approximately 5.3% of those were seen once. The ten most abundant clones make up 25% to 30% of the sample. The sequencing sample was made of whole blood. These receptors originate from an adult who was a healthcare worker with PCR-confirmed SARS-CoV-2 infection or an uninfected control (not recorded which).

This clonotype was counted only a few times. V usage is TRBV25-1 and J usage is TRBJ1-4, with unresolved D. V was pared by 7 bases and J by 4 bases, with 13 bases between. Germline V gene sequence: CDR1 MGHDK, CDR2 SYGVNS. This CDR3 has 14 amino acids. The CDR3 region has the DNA TGTGCCAGCACTAGAAATGGGGATAATGAAAAACTGTTTTTT. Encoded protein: CASTRNGDNEKLFF.

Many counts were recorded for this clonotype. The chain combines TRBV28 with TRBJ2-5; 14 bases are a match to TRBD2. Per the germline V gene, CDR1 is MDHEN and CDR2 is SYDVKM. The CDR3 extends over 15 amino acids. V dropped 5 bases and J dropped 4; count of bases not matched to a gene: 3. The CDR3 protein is CASSRLAGGPETQYF. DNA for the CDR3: TGTGCCAGCAGTCGACTAGCGGGAGGGCCAGAGACCCAGTACTTC. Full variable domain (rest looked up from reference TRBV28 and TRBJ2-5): DVKVTQSSRYLVKRTGEKVFLECVQDMDHENMFWYRQDPGLGLRLIYFSYDVKMKEKGDIPEGYSVSREKKERFSLILESASTNQTSMYLCASSRLAGGPETQYFGPGTRLLVL.

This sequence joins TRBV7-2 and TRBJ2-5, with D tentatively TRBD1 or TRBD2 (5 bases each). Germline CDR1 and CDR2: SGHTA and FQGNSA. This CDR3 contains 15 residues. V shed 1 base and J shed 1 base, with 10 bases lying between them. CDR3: CASSLGGSSQETQYF. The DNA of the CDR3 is TGTGCCAGCAGCTTAGGGGGGTCTTCCCAAGAGACCCAGTACTTC. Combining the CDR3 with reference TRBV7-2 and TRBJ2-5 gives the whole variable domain GAGVSQSPSNKVTEKGKDVELRCDPISGHTALYWYRQSLGQGLEFLIYFQGNSAPDKSGLPSDRFSAERTGGSVSTLTIQRTQQEDSAVYLCASSLGGSSQETQYFGPGTRLLVL.

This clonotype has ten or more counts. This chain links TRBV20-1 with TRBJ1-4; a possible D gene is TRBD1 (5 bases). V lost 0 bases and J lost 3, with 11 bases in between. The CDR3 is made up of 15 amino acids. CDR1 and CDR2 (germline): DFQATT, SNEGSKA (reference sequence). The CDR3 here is CSARDFGGPNEKLFF. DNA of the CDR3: TGCAGTGCTAGAGATTTTGGGGGACCTAATGAAAAACTGTTTTTT.

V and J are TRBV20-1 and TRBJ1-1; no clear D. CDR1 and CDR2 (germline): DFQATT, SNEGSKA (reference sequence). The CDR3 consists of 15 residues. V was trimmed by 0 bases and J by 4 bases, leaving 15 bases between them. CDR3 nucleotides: TGCAGTGCTAGAGATCCCCTCGGGGTCTCCACTGAAGCTTTCTTT. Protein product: CSARDPLGVSTEAFF.

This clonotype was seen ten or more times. The CDR3 region has the DNA TGCAGCGTGGCAGACAGGGGAGGCTACAATGAGCAGTTCTTC. This sequence encodes CSVADRGGYNEQFF. J is TRBJ2-1 and V is TRBV29-1; 8 bases align to TRBD1. CDR3 length equals 14 residues. V lost 6 bases to trimming and J lost 3 bases; unmatched junction nucleotides: 7. Germline values: CDR1 SQVTM, CDR2 ANQGSEA.

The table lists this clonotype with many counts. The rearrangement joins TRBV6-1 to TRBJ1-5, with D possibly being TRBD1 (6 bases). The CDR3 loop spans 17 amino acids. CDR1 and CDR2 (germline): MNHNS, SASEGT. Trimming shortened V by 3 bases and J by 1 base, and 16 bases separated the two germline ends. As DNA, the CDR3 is TGTGCCAGCAGTGAGTCAGGGGCCCTTTGGAGCAATCAGCCCCAGCATTTT. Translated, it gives CASSESGALWSNQPQHF.

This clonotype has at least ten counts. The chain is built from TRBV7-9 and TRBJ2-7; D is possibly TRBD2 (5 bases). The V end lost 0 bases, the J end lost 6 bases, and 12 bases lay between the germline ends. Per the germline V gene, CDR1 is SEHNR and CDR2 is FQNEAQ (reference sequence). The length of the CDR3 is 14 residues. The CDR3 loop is CASSLASTGGEQYF. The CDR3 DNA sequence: TGTGCCAGCAGCTTAGCATCAACCGGAGGCGAGCAGTACTTC.

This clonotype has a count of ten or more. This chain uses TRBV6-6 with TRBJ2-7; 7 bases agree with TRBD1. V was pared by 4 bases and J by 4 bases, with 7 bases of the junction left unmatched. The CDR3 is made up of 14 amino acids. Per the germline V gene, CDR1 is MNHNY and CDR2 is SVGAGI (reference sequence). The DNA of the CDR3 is TGTGCCAGCAGTTCCCGGGACAGAGGGTACGAGCAGTACTTC. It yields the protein CASSSRDRGYEQYF.

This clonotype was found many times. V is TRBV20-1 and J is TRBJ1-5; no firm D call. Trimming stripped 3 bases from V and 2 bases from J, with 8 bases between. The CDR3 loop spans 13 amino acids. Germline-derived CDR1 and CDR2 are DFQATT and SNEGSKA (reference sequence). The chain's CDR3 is CSASEDGNQPQHF. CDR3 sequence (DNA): TGCAGTGCTAGTGAGGACGGCAATCAGCCCCAGCATTTT.

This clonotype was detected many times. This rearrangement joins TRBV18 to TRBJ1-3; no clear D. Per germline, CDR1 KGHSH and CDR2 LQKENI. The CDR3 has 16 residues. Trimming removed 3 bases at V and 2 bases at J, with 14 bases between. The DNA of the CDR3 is TGTGCCAGCTCACCTTTACCGCCCGGGACTGGAAACACCATATATTTT. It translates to CASSPLPPGTGNTIYF.

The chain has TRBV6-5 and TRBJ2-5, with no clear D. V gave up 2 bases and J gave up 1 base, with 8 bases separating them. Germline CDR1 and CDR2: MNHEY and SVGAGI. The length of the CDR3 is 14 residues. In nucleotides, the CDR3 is TGTGCCAGCAGTTACGGTCGCCTCCAAGAGACCCAGTACTTC. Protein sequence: CASSYGRLQETQYF.

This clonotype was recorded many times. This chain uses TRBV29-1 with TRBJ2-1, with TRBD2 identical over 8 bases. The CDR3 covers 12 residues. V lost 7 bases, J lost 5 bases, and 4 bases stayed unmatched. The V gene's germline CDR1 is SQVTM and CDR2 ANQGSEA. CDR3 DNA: TGCAGCGGAGCGCGGGGGGACAATGAGCAGTTCTTC. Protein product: CSGARGDNEQFF.

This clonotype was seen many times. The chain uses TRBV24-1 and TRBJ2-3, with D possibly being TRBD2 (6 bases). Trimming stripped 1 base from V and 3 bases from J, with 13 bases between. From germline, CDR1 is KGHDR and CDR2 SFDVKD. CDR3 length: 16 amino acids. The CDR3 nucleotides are TGTGCCACCAGTGATTTTTCCGGGAGCCTTACAGATACGCAGTATTTT. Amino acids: CATSDFSGSLTDTQYF.

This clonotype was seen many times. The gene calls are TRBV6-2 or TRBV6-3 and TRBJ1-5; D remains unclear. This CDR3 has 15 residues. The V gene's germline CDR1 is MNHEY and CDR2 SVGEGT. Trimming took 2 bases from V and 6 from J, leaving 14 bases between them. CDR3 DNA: TGTGCCAGCAGTTACGTCACACAGCGGGGTCAGCCCCAGCATTTT. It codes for CASSYVTQRGQPQHF.

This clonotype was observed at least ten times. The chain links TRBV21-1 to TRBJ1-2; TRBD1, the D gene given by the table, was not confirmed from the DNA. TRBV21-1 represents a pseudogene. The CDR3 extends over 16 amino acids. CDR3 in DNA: TGTGCCAGCAGCAAAGAGGACAGGGGGCGGCGGAAAGGCTACACCTTC. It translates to CASSKEDRGRRKGYTF.

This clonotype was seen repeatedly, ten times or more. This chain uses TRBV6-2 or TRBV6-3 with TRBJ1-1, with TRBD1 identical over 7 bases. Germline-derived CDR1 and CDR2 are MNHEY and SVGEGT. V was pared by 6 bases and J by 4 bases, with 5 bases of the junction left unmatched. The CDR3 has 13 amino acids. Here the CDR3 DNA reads TGTGCCAGCAGGCCGACAGGGCCCACTGAAGCTTTCTTT. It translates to CASRPTGPTEAFF.

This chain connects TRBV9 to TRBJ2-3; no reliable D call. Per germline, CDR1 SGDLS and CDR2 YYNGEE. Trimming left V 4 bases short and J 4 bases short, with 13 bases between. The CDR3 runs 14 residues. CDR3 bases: TGTGCCAGCAGCTCCCCCCACCGGGCAGATACGCAGTATTTT. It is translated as CASSSPHRADTQYF.

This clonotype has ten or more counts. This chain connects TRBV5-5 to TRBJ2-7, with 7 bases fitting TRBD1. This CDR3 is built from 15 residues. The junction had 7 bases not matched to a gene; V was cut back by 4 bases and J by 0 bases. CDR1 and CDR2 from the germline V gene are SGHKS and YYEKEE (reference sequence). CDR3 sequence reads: CASSPTGSLSYEQYF. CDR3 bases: TGTGCCAGCAGCCCGACAGGGTCTCTCTCCTACGAGCAGTACTTC. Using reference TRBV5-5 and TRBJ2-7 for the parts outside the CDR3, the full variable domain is DAGVTQSPTHLIKTRGQQVTLRCSPISGHKSVSWYQQVLGQGPQFIFQYYEKEERGRGNFPDRFSARQFPNYSSELNVNALLLGDSALYLCASSPTGSLSYEQYFGPGTRLTVT.

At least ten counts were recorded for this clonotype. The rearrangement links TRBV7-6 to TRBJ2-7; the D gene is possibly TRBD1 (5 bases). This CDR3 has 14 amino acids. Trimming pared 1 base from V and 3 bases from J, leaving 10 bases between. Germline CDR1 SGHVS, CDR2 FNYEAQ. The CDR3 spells CASSLGADSYEQYF. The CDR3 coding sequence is TGTGCCAGCAGCTTAGGGGCTGACAGCTACGAGCAGTACTTC.

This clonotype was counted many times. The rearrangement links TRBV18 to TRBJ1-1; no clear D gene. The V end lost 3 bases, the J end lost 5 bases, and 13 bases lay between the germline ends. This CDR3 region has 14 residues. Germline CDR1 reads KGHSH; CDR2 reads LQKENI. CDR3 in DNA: TGTGCCAGCTCACCCGAGTCATTAGGGACTGAAGCTTTCTTT. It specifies CASSPESLGTEAFF.